This T cell receptor beta chain was sequenced in a study of blood T cells in healthy people across ages. Details on this clonotype: Its antigen is undetermined.

General study points: There was a strong correlation between TCR beta diversity and naive T cell percentage.

Then a second PCR, running roughly 7 to 12 cycles, was carried out with a sample-barcoded 5' primer and a J-beta primer mix. MiXCR, run by TCRdb on the 5' RACE reads, gives a single entry per CDR3 protein. The sample lists about 640,000 distinct CDR3 sequences; about 53% were seen once. The V gene lost 7 bases and the J gene lost 8 bases, with 17 bases spanning the gap. CDR3 length: 12 residues. CDR1 is DFQATT and CDR2 is SNEGSKA in the germline V gene (reference sequence). The rearrangement uses TRBV20-1 and TRBJ1-2; no firm D call. The sample was blood. The clonotype comes from a man aged 60 to 75 in good health. The DNA for the CDR3 is TGCAGTGTTACACTACCCTATGGCGGCTACACCTTC. Encoded protein: CSVTLPYGGYTF.